This T cell receptor (beta chain) was sequenced for a study of T-cell memory formation after mild COVID-19. TCRdb re-derived calls from the 5' RACE reads in MiXCR, one entry per CDR3 protein. Here the sample spans 75,000 to 95,000 distinct CDR3 sequences, more than 10% being singletons. The study's findings and limits: Clonal second-wave expansions that peaked on day 37 had unconfirmed SARS-CoV-2 specificity. A subset of responding clones appeared in pre-infection memory, suggesting cross-reactive memory joined.

Germline V gene data show CDR1 as GTSNPN and CDR2 as SVGIG (reference sequence). Trimming cost V 8 bases and J 1 base, with 17 bases left between them. The CDR3 contains 14 residues. Worth noting for this clonotype: Its antigen is currently unknown.

The sequencing input was PBMCs or a T cell subset sorted from them (not recorded which). This sequence was found in an adult woman who had mild COVID-19 (a few samples of this study predate the infection). Cell type and time point are not known. V and J are TRBV30 and TRBJ1-1; D gene ambiguous. CDR3 amino acids: CAAPGGVKNTEAFF. The CDR3 DNA reads as TGTGCCGCCCCCGGCGGGGTTAAGAACACTGAAGCTTTCTTT.